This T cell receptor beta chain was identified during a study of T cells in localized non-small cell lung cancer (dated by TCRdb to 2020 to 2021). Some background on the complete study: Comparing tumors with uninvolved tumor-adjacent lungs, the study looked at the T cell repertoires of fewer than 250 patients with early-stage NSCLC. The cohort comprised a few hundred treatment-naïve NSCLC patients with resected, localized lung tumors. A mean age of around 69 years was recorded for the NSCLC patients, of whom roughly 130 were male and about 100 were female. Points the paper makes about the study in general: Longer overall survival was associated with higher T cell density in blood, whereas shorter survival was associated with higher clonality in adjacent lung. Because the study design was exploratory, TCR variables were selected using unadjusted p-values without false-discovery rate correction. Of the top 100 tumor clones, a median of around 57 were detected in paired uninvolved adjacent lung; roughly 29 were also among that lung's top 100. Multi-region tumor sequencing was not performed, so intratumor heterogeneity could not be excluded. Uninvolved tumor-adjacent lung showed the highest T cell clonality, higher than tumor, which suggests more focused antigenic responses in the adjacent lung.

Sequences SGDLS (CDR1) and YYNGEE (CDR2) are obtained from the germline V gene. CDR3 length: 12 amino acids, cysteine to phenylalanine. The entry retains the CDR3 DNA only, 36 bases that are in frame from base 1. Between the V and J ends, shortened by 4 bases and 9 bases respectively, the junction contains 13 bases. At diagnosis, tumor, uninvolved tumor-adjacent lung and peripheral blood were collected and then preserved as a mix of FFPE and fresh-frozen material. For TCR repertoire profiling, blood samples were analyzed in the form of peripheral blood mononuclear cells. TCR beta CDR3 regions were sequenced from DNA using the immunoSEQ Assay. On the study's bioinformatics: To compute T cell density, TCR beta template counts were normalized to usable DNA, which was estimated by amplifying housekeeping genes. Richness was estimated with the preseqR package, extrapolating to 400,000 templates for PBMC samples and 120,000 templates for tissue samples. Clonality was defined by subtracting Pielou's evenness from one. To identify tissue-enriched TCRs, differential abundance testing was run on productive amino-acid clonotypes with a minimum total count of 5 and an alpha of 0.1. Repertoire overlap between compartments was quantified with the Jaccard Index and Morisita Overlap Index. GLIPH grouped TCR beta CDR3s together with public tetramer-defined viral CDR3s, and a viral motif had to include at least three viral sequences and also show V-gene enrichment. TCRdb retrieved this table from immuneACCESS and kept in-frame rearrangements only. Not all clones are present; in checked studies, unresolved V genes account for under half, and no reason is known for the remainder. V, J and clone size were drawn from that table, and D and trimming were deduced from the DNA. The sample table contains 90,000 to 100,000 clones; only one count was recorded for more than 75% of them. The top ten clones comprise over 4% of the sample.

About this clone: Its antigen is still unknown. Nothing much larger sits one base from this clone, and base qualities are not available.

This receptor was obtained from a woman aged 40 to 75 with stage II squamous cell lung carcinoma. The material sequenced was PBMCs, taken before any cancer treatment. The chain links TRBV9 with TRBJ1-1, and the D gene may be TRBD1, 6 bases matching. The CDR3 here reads CASSSGRGQAFF. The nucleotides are TGTGCCAGCAGCTCGGGCAGGGGCCAAGCTTTCTTT.